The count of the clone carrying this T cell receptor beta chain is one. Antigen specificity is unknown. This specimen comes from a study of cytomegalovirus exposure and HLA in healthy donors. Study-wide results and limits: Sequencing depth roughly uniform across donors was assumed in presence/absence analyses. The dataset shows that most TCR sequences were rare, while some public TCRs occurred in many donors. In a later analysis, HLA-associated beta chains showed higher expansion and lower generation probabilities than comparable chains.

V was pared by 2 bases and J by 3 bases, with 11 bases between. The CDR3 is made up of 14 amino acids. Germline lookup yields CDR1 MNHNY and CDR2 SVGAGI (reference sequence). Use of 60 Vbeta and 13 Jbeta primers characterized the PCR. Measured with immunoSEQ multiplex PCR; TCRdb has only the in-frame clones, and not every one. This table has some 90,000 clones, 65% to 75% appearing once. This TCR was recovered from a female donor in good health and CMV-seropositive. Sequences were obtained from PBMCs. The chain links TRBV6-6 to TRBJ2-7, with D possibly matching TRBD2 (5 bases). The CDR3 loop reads CASSYSWTRYEQYF. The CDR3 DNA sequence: TGTGCCAGCAGTTACAGTTGGACTCGCTACGAGCAGTACTTC.